This T cell receptor (beta chain) stems from a study of OX40 agonist ivuxolimab in advanced cancers. Germline CDR1 reads SGHRS; CDR2 reads YFSETQ. V was clipped by 4 bases and J by 1 base, with 11 bases between them. The CDR3 extends over 14 amino acids. Clones were read by immunoSEQ multiplex PCR, and TCRdb kept only the in-frame ones, dropping some. This sample carries approximately 90,000 clones, about 90% of them seen once, and the ten largest clones take around 8.7%. The TCR comes from an adult with an advanced solid tumor such as melanoma, head and neck, liver or kidney cancer. This material consisted of CD4+ or CD8+ T cells sorted from blood, taken in a trial of the OX40 agonist ivuxolimab. J is TRBJ1-1 and V is TRBV5-1, with a weak D call TRBD1 (6 bases). Here the CDR3 DNA reads TGCGCCAGCAGCCCGGGACAAGGGAACACTGAAGCTTTCTTT. It codes for CASSPGQGNTEAFF.